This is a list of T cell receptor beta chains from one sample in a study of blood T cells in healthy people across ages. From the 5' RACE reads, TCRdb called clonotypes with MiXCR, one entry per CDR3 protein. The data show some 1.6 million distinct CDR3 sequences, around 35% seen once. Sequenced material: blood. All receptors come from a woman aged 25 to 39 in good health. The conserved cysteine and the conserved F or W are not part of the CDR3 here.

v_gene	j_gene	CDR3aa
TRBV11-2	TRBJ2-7	ASSLTDGQPYEQY
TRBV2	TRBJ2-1	ASIHRVGSGTNEQF
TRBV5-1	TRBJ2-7	ASSLLGSGSSYEQY
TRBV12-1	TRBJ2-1	ASSLQVGAYNEQF
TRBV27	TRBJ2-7	ASSFIRTSGAVSYEQY
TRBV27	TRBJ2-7	ASSRGQGESYEQY
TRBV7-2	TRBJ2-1	ASSRESGGWNEQF
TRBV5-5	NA	ASSLERREGNEQY
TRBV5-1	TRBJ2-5	ASSLASGGALETQY
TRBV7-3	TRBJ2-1	ASSPIINNEQF
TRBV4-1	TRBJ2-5	ASSQSGTQETQY
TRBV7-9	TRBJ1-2	ASSLWSENYGYT
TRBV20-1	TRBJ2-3	SEKTSFGDTDTQY
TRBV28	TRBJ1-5	ASSQTGMDRPQH
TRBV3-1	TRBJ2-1	ASSQGSGTLLEQF
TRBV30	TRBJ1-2	AWGPNRNYGYT
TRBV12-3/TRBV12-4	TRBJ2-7	ANSLALRAGANEQY
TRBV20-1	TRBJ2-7	SARDTTSYERY
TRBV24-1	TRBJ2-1	ATSDPLPSSGRHNEQF
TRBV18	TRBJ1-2	ASSPRELDDYT
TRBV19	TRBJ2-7	ASSIGISYEQY
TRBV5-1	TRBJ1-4	ASSGGYGSPNEKLF
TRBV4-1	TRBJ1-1	ASSQVEGGTEAF
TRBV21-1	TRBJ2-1	ARRLAGDTNEQF
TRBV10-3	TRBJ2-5	AISEGSYQETQY
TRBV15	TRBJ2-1	ATSRDQGGYNEQF
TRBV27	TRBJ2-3	ASSLSIGGTPTTDTQY
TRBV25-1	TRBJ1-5	ASSDSGGHGQPQH
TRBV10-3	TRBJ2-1	AISEGLAGDNEQC
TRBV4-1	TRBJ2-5	ASSLSPGPRETQY
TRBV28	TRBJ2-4	ASSSFPRSVLVAKNIQY
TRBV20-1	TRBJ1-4	SATGARGGEKLF
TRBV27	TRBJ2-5	ASSLFRSETQY
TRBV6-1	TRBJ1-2	ASSSGQGSWDGYT
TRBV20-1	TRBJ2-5	SARKGLAGGGRETQY
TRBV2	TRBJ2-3	ASSLQRGGTDTQY
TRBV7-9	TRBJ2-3	ASNPSGRGTDTQY
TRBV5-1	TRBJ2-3	ASSLTGRTADTQY
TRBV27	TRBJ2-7	ASRPGTGLMYEQY
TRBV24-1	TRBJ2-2	ATSASGTANTGELF
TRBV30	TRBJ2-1	ASQSGTEQF